This TCR beta chain was recovered during a study of blood T cell repertoires in COVID-19. Study as a whole: Acute-phase and convalescent COVID-19 samples originated in the United States, Italy and Spain. T cells, B-cell-depleted T cells, or PBMCs provided the cDNA or gDNA that served as material.

The J segment lost 7 bases and the V segment lost 11 bases, leaving 12 bases of the junction unmatched. Germline CDR1 is MDHEN and CDR2 is SYDVKM. CDR3 size: 13 residues. Authors' data handling: Amplification of reference gene primers was used by the study to estimate nucleated cell counts. Sequencing used immunoSEQ multiplex PCR; TCRdb keeps in-frame clones, though not all of them. From that table come the V and J calls and clone size; the DNA was used to work out D and trimming. The sample carries over 150,000 clones, 86% recorded once. The chain carries TRBV28 and TRBJ1-2, with 8 bases lining up with TRBD1. This clonotype was sampled from a man aged 70-80 years with active or convalescent COVID-19. The sample was peripheral blood. CDR3 nucleotide sequence: TGTGCCGCCCAGGGGGCGAGGGGGTTTGGCTACACCTTC. Its translation: CAAQGARGFGYTF.